This TCR beta chain was found in a study of response to subunit inactivated influenza vaccine (dated by TCRdb to 2016 to 2019). Broadly, across the study: To follow how T cells responded to a trivalent subunit inactivated influenza vaccine, the researchers relied on deep quantitative profiling of the T cell receptor repertoire.

Many counts were recorded for this clonotype. Its antigen remains undetermined. No base qualities exist here, and no much larger clone lies one base off it. Beyond this particular receptor, the publication reports: It was suggested by the authors that each seasonal influenza vaccination may recruit only a limited number of new T cells.

Counted from cysteine to phenylalanine, this CDR3 has 12 amino acids. Of all the DNA, just the CDR3 is kept, 36 bases in frame from base 1. V drops 5 bases and J drops 3 bases, leaving 9 bases in between. CDR1 is given as SQVTM and CDR2 as ANQGSEA, both from the germline V gene. The library was produced with RT-PCR. Sequencing instrument: Illumina HiSeq 2500. Using fastp trimming at Q25 and MiXCR clonotype assembly, TCRdb reanalyzed the public sequencing data and kept in-frame beta chains. Rows merge per CDR3 protein into single entries with the most common DNA and genes. Across this sample there are 450,000 to 600,000 distinct CDR3 sequences, with approximately 17% seen only once. Around 3% of the sample belongs to the ten largest clones.

The sequence came from a man aged 50 to 69 who received an inactivated influenza vaccine. Donor details come from another sample of the same person, matched by shared clones. This material consisted of CD4+ T cells sorted from PBMCs, taken less than 30 months after vaccination. The chain is assembled from TRBV29-1 and TRBJ2-3; no confident D gene assignment can be made. The CDR3 sequence is CSVTLGTDTQYF. DNA sequence: TGCAGCGTTACCCTAGGAACAGATACGCAGTATTTT.